This note documents a single T cell receptor beta chain sequence. The data were obtained in a study of blood T cell repertoires in COVID-19. About the research overall: T cells, B-cell-depleted T cells, or PBMCs provided the cDNA or gDNA that served as material.

The table came from immunoSEQ multiplex PCR; TCRdb's copy has only in-frame clones and leaves some out. This sample has 180,000 or so clones, with around 80% found just once. Clinical histories supplied by participants themselves formed the basis of cohort assignment. This TCR was sampled from a woman aged 45 to 65 in a cohort exposed to, infected with or recovered from COVID-19 (not recorded which). The source material was PBMCs or T cells enriched from blood (not recorded which).

Here the CDR3 DNA reads TGTGCCAGCAGCTTGACATCAATCGCAGGGGGTGAGCAGTTCTTC. As protein: CASSLTSIAGGEQFF. The chain recombines TRBV7-2 with TRBJ2-1; 7 nucleotides line up with TRBD1. After removal of 3 bases from V and 9 bases from J, the junction contained 11 bases not matched to a gene. This CDR3 is built from 15 residues. Germline V gene lookup returns CDR1 SGHTA and CDR2 FQGNSA.